This TCR beta chain comes out of a study of tumor and adjacent non-tumor tissue in lung cancer. Study-wide background: There were 12 adenocarcinoma, a couple of squamous cell carcinoma and 1 small cell lung cancer cases. Stage I to III disease affected 10 men and about five women aged 31 to 76.

TCRbeta libraries were built with three rounds of nested PCR, modified from ARM-PCR. MiXCR, run by TCRdb on the multiplex PCR reads, gives a single entry per CDR3 protein. The sample carries some 120,000 distinct CDR3 sequences, around three fifths recorded once. This sample's RNA came from whole unsorted tissue. Newly diagnosed lung cancer patients had thoracic surgery in China, August–late 2014, without prior chemotherapy. This clonotype was detected ten times or more. The clonotype comes from a young man with non-small cell lung cancer. Sequenced material: lung tumor tissue.

The CDR3 DNA is TGTGCCAGCAGTCAAAATCCCTATAATTCACCCCTCCACTTT. Protein: CASSQNPYNSPLHF. This chain connects TRBV6-6 to TRBJ1-6; D is unclear. Germline values: CDR1 MNHNY, CDR2 SVGAGI (reference sequence). Trimming removed 5 bases from V and 2 bases from J, with 7 bases in between. The CDR3 covers 14 residues.